This is a list of T cell receptor beta chains from one sample in a study of beta chain features in type 1 diabetes. Clones were sequenced by immunoSEQ multiplex PCR, and TCRdb holds only the in-frame ones, with some missing. Of 350,000 to 400,000 clones detected, approximately 16% appear once; the ten largest clones hold roughly 0.019%. The specimen sequenced was naive CD4+ T cells from blood. Receptors originate from a woman between 18 and 29 years old in good health. Each CDR3 is given with its conserved first and last residue. Each record gives: D gene, V gene, J gene, clone size, CDR3 DNA, CDR3 protein. A D gene is named only where the DNA matches it firmly. Rows give clone size only sometimes, using once, few, many, or a class for an expanded clone.

d_gene: TRBD1; v_gene: TRBV30; j_gene: TRBJ2-7; abundance: few; CDR3nt: TGTGCCTCAAGCTCGGGGACAGGGCCCTACGAGCAGTACTTC; CDR3aa: CASSSGTGPYEQYF
d_gene: .; v_gene: TRBV11-1; j_gene: TRBJ2-1; abundance: .; CDR3nt: TGTGCCAGCTCCCCGGGGGTTGAGCAGTTCTTC; CDR3aa: CASSPGVEQFF
d_gene: TRBD1; v_gene: TRBV9; j_gene: TRBJ2-7; abundance: .; CDR3nt: TGTGCCAGCAGCGTAAGGACAGGGGATTACGAGCAGTACTTC; CDR3aa: CASSVRTGDYEQYF
d_gene: TRBD1; v_gene: TRBV11-2; j_gene: TRBJ1-2; abundance: few; CDR3nt: TGTGCCAGCAGCTCTTTGGCAGGGGGCCGGCATGGCTACACCTTC; CDR3aa: CASSSLAGGRHGYTF
d_gene: .; v_gene: TRBV7-9; j_gene: TRBJ2-5; abundance: few; CDR3nt: TGTGCCAGCAGCTTATCGGAGGTTTCAAAGACCCAGTACTTC; CDR3aa: CASSLSEVSKTQYF
d_gene: TRBD2; v_gene: TRBV9; j_gene: TRBJ2-2; abundance: .; CDR3nt: TGTGCCAGCAGCGTAGAGGGCCCCTTAGCGGGAGGTCTCAGGGAGCTGTTTTTT; CDR3aa: CASSVEGPLAGGLRELFF
d_gene: TRBD1; v_gene: TRBV5-6; j_gene: TRBJ1-1; abundance: few; CDR3nt: TGTGCCAGCAGCTTGTCGACAGGGTTAGCTTTCTTT; CDR3aa: CASSLSTGLAFF
d_gene: .; v_gene: TRBV12-5; j_gene: TRBJ2-7; abundance: few; CDR3nt: TGTGCTAGTGGTAGCGGAGGGCCGGTCGAGCAGTACTTC; CDR3aa: CASGSGGPVEQYF
d_gene: TRBD1; v_gene: TRBV6-1; j_gene: TRBJ2-7; abundance: few; CDR3nt: TGTGCCGGCTACGAATTTCCAACAGGGGTAGCCGAGCAGTACTTC; CDR3aa: CAGYEFPTGVAEQYF
d_gene: TRBD1; v_gene: TRBV27; j_gene: TRBJ2-7; abundance: few; CDR3nt: TGTGCCAGCAGGAGGACAGGTGGGCATCGATCCTACGAGCAGTACTTC; CDR3aa: CASRRTGGHRSYEQYF
d_gene: TRBD1; v_gene: TRBV5-6; j_gene: TRBJ2-7; abundance: .; CDR3nt: TGTGCCAGCAGCCCGGACCCGACAGGGACATACGAAGAGCAGTACTTC; CDR3aa: CASSPDPTGTYEEQYF
d_gene: .; v_gene: TRBV30; j_gene: TRBJ1-2; abundance: .; CDR3nt: TGTGCCTGGAGTGTAATCGGACTAAACGCGAGGTATGGCTACACCTTC; CDR3aa: CAWSVIGLNARYGYTF
d_gene: .; v_gene: TRBV5-4; j_gene: TRBJ2-3; abundance: .; CDR3nt: TGTGCCAGCAGCTTCAGCGTAGCTAGCACAGATACGCAGTATTTT; CDR3aa: CASSFSVASTDTQYF
d_gene: TRBD2; v_gene: TRBV19; j_gene: TRBJ2-7; abundance: .; CDR3nt: TGTGCCAGTAGTAGGCCTAGCGGGAACTACGAGCAGTACTTC; CDR3aa: CASSRPSGNYEQYF
d_gene: TRBD2; v_gene: TRBV6-5; j_gene: TRBJ2-1; abundance: few; CDR3nt: TGTGCCAGCAGCCGGGGACTAGAACCCTACAATGAGCAGTTCTTC; CDR3aa: CASSRGLEPYNEQFF
d_gene: .; v_gene: TRBV7-2; j_gene: TRBJ1-2; abundance: few; CDR3nt: TGTGCCAGCAGCTCCACTATGGGGGCTATATCTGACTATGGCTACACCTTC; CDR3aa: CASSSTMGAISDYGYTF
d_gene: .; v_gene: TRBV9; j_gene: TRBJ2-1; abundance: .; CDR3nt: TGTGCCAGCAGCGTAGAATTTCGGTCTAATGAGCAGTTCTTC; CDR3aa: CASSVEFRSNEQFF
d_gene: TRBD2; v_gene: TRBV7-9; j_gene: TRBJ2-1; abundance: few; CDR3nt: TGTGCCAGCAGCATACGTACTAGCGGGGTTAGCAATGAGCAGTTCTTC; CDR3aa: CASSIRTSGVSNEQFF